One sample yielded the 21 T cell receptor beta chains listed below, sequenced in a study of T cells in Graves' hyperthyroidism and ophthalmopathy. From RNA transcripts, TCR beta CDR3 regions were amplified. Carried out on the TCR CDR3, a first-round RT-PCR used the HTBI primer set. TCRdb independently ran MiXCR on the multiplex PCR reads; one entry per CDR3 protein. This table has 600,000 to 650,000 distinct CDR3 sequences, roughly 16% appearing once. The sequenced sample consisted of blood. The receptors originated from a woman in her twenties or thirties with Graves' hyperthyroidism.

This clonotype was picked up many times. CDR3 region: CASSLDLALSPAEQYF. Written as DNA, the CDR3 is TGTGCCAGCAGCTTAGATCTCGCATTGTCCCCGGCCGAGCAGTACTTC. This chain links TRBV11-2 with TRBJ2-7; D is unclear. Germline CDR1 is SGHAT and CDR2 is FQNNGV. The CDR3 is 16 amino acids. Trimming shortened V by 0 bases and J by 6 bases, and 18 bases separated the two germline ends.

This clonotype was seen ten or more times. This rearrangement joins TRBV2 to TRBJ2-2; 9 bases are shared with TRBD1. V was pared by 6 bases and J by 5 bases, with 7 bases of the junction left unmatched. This CDR3 has 15 amino acids. The germline V gene encodes CDR1 SNHLY and CDR2 FYNNEI. The DNA for the CDR3 is TGTGCCAGCAGCCTCGGGACAGGGTTTACCGGGGAGCTGTTTTTT. Encoded protein: CASSLGTGFTGELFF.

The J gene is TRBJ1-1, the V gene TRBV19, with D uncertain. Germline CDR1 and CDR2: LNHDA and SQIVND (reference sequence). The CDR3 is 15 residues long. Trimming removed 5 bases at V and 2 bases at J, with 15 bases between. The CDR3 nucleotides are TGTGCCAGTAGTGAACGACGGCTTCTCAACACTGAAGCTTTCTTT. This gives the protein CASSERRLLNTEAFF.

In its sample, this clonotype was seen many times. This sequence joins TRBV30 and TRBJ2-1; D gene unclear. The germline V gene encodes CDR1 GTSNPN and CDR2 SVGIG (reference sequence). Trimming left V 0 bases short and J 4 bases short, with 10 bases between. CDR3 length: 14 amino acids. For the CDR3, the DNA is TGTGCCTGGAGTGTACTAAACGGTTACAATGAGCAGTTCTTC. This gives the protein CAWSVLNGYNEQFF.

The chain is built from TRBV20-1 and TRBJ1-6; 7 bases align to TRBD1. Losses at the gene ends were 3 bases for V and 7 bases for J; bases not matched to a gene: 6. From germline, CDR1 is DFQATT and CDR2 SNEGSKA (reference sequence). The CDR3 extends over 14 amino acids. The CDR3 sequence: CSARPGTENSPLHF. The CDR3 DNA reads as TGCAGTGCTAGGCCCGGGACAGAGAATTCACCCCTCCACTTT.

A word on this clonotype: This sequence may be a read error, since a much larger clone differs from it by one base. The chain couples TRBV7-9 to TRBJ2-1; perhaps TRBD2 as D (6 bases). The assigned J gene may be wrong: the sequence end matches TRBJ2-7 better. The length of the CDR3 is 14 residues. The germline V gene has CDR1 SEHNR and CDR2 FQNEAQ (reference sequence). The CDR3 DNA follows: TGTGCCAGCAGCTTTGCCGGGAGCCCCAATGAGCAGTACTTC. This translates into CASSFAGSPNEQYF.

This clonotype was found many times. CDR3 sequence: CASSLWTSGSADTQYF. The DNA for the CDR3 is TGTGCCAGCAGCTTGTGGACTAGCGGGAGTGCAGATACGCAGTATTTT. The chain couples TRBV7-9 to TRBJ2-3; TRBD2 matches at 13 bases. Germline V lookup: CDR1 SEHNR, CDR2 FQNEAQ (reference sequence). Unmatched junction bases numbered 4, after V lost 3 bases and J lost 4 bases. The CDR3 has 16 residues. The entire variable domain, with the rest obtained from reference TRBV7-9 and TRBJ2-3, is as follows: DTGVSQNPRHKITKRGQNVTFRCDPISEHNRLYWYRQTLGQGPEFLTYFQNEAQLEKSRLLSDRFSAERPKGSFSTLEIQRTEQGDSAMYLCASSLWTSGSADTQYFGPGTRLTVL.

This clonotype was detected ten times or more. The chain combines TRBV12-3 or TRBV12-4 with TRBJ2-1, with 13 bases that match TRBD2. The V gene end was trimmed by 8 bases and the J gene end by 8 bases; junction bases not matched to a gene: 6. The CDR3 length is 14 residues. CDR3 region: CASAGTSGTYEQFF. The CDR3 DNA reads TGTGCCAGCGCCGGGACTAGCGGGACCTATGAGCAGTTCTTC.

This chain joins TRBV20-1 and TRBJ2-2, with 8 nucleotides matching TRBD1. There are 16 residues in the CDR3. V gave up 6 bases and J gave up 0 bases; unmatched junction bases: 9. Per the germline V gene, CDR1 is DFQATT and CDR2 is SNEGSKA (reference sequence). This chain's CDR3 is CSASPYRGTNTGELFF. CDR3 bases: TGCAGTGCCTCACCCTACAGGGGGACGAACACCGGGGAGCTGTTTTTT.

This clonotype was seen only a few times. The chain joins TRBV11-2 to TRBJ1-6, with D possibly TRBD1 on 6 matching bases. The CDR3 length is 17 residues. V lost 5 bases and J 8 bases, leaving 22 bases between the germline ends. CDR1 is SGHAT, CDR2 FQNNGV, per germline. The CDR3 DNA is TGTGCCAGCAGCCCACCCTGGACAGTCCCTGACGATTCACCCCTCCACTTT. Its protein is CASSPPWTVPDDSPLHF.

The J gene is TRBJ2-3, the V gene TRBV5-6, with 12 bases lining up with TRBD1. Trimming removed 0 bases from V and 4 bases from J; junction bases left unmatched: 6. This CDR3 comprises 17 residues. The germline V gene has CDR1 SGHDT and CDR2 YYEEEE. The CDR3 nucleotides are TGTGCCAGCAGCTTGGTTCGAGGGACAGGGGGCGCAGATACGCAGTATTTT. It yields the protein CASSLVRGTGGADTQYF.

This clonotype was seen at least ten times. This CDR3 reads CASRDLRDSTSYEQYF. The CDR3 DNA is TGTGCCAGCAGGGACCTCCGGGACTCGACATCCTACGAGCAGTACTTC. The J gene is TRBJ2-7, the V gene TRBV28; D is possibly TRBD2 (6 bases). Trimming took 6 bases from V and 1 from J, leaving 19 bases between them. The CDR3 loop spans 16 amino acids. From germline, CDR1 is MDHEN and CDR2 SYDVKM.

The V gene is TRBV28, the J gene TRBJ1-5; 9 bases match TRBD1. This CDR3 has 18 amino acids. CDR1 MDHEN and CDR2 SYDVKM come from the germline V gene. The junction had 11 bases not matched to a gene; V was cut back by 3 bases and J by 2 bases. The CDR3 DNA reads TGTGCCAGCAGTTTCTCCGGGACAGGGTTGGGGGGCAATCAGCCCCAGCATTTT. Its protein is CASSFSGTGLGGNQPQHF.

This clonotype was counted many times. V gene TRBV10-3 combines with J gene TRBJ2-7, with D possibly being TRBD2 (5 bases). The CDR3 loop spans 12 amino acids. Per germline, CDR1 ENHRY and CDR2 SYGVKD. The V end was cut by 4 bases, the J end by 5 bases, with 9 bases between. The DNA for the CDR3 is TGTGCCATCAGTGGCCTAGCAGACGAGCAGTACTTC. Protein: CAISGLADEQYF.

In its sample, this clonotype was seen a few times. The chain joins TRBV7-2 to TRBJ2-7; 7 positions match TRBD1. Germline V gives CDR1 SGHTA, CDR2 FQGNSA. CDR3 length: 12 residues. V dropped 4 bases and J dropped 7; count of bases not matched to a gene: 4. The CDR3 nucleotides read TGTGCCAGCAGCTCGACAGGGCTTGAGCAGTACTTC. It is translated as CASSSTGLEQYF.

This clonotype turned up a few times. The chain is built from TRBV27 and TRBJ2-5; TRBD2 matches 10 bases. This CDR3 is built from 16 residues. V shed 3 bases and J 5 bases; nucleotides not matched to a gene: 9. The germline V gene encodes CDR1 MNHEY and CDR2 SMNVEV (reference sequence). Here the CDR3 DNA reads TGTGCCAGCAGTTTTTCGCTAGCGGGAGCCCGGGAGACCCAGTACTTC. Its translation: CASSFSLAGARETQYF.

This clonotype was recorded many times. The chain joins TRBV30 to TRBJ1-6; no definite D call. Germline V gene sequence: CDR1 GTSNPN, CDR2 SVGIG (reference sequence). The V gene lost 0 bases and the J gene lost 15 bases, with 9 bases spanning the gap. The CDR3 is 11 residues long. This chain's CDR3 is CAWSVDDLLHF. CDR3 in DNA: TGTGCCTGGAGTGTTGACGATCTCCTCCACTTT.

This clonotype was detected a few times. The CDR3 reads CASSPSVTEAFF. The CDR3 coding sequence is TGTGCCAGCAGTCCGTCGGTCACTGAAGCTTTCTTT. This sequence joins TRBV6-1 and TRBJ1-1; D is unresolved. V was cut by 5 bases and J by 4 bases, with 8 bases left in between. The length of the CDR3 is 12 residues. The germline CDR1 and CDR2 sequences are MNHNS and SASEGT.

This clonotype was picked up many times. The chain couples TRBV4-3 to TRBJ2-5; a weak D match, TRBD2 (5 bases). The V and J ends lost 1 base and 9 bases respectively, with 21 bases between them. Germline V gene lookup returns CDR1 LGHNA and CDR2 YSLEER. CDR3 length: 16 residues. As DNA, the CDR3 is TGCGCCAGCAGCCAAGTTAGAAGTAGCGCCTCACGGGCCCAGTACTTC. This gives the protein CASSQVRSSASRAQYF.

The genes are TRBV5-1 and TRBJ2-5, with TRBD1 matching 7 bases. CDR3 size: 15 residues. Germline CDR1 and CDR2: SGHRS and YFSETQ. The junction had 7 bases not matched to a gene; V was cut back by 0 bases and J by 5 bases. CDR3 amino acids: CASSLGQGPPETQYF. The CDR3, as DNA: TGCGCCAGCAGCTTGGGACAGGGACCGCCGGAGACCCAGTACTTC.

The genes are TRBV10-3 and TRBJ2-1; maybe TRBD2 (6 bases). V was cut by 10 bases and J by 6 bases, with 10 bases left in between. From germline, CDR1 is ENHRY and CDR2 SYGVKD. The length of the CDR3 is 11 residues. The CDR3 region is CATASANEQFF. CDR3 DNA sequence: TGTGCCACTGCTAGCGCCAATGAGCAGTTCTTC.